Following are 31 T cell receptor beta chains from one sample sequenced in a study of human T cells and chemical hapten exposure. Described time point: patch test 2, 6 weeks after DPC sensitization. The treatment here: therapeutic diphenylcyclopropenone sensitization with weekly scalp DPC. TCRdb ran MiXCR on the RACE reads and lists one entry per CDR3 protein. The data contain tens of thousands of distinct CDR3 sequences, around 9.4% of them singletons. The sample in question was whole blood, obtained in connection with sensitization to the hapten diphenylcyclopropenone (DPC). The receptor source for this set is a woman between 45 and 65 years old with alopecia areata. Some clones in this sample may be carry-over from other donors' samples.

This clonotype was seen more than once but under ten times. The V gene is TRBV11-2, the J gene TRBJ1-1, with 7 bases fitting TRBD1. The germline CDR1 and CDR2 sequences are SGHAT and FQNNGV. The CDR3 is 14 amino acids. J gave up 4 bases and V 5 bases, and 7 bases lay outside the gene matches. CDR3 residues: CASSSRQGSTEAFF. The CDR3 bases are TGTGCCAGCAGCAGCCGACAGGGATCCACTGAAGCTTTCTTT.

This clonotype was counted a few times. The chain couples TRBV5-1 to TRBJ2-7; D is perhaps TRBD2 (7 bases). The V end was cut by 6 bases, the J end by 2 bases, with 15 bases between. The CDR3 loop spans 14 amino acids. Per the germline V gene, CDR1 is SGHRS and CDR2 is YFSETQ. The CDR3 DNA reads TGCGCCAGCACCAATAAGGGGGGGACCTACGAGCAGTACTTC. Translation: CASTNKGGTYEQYF.

This sequence joins TRBV5-1 and TRBJ2-1; TRBD1 is a possible D gene (6 bases). Deletions cut 3 bases from V and 0 bases from J, with 10 bases between. Germline V gene sequence: CDR1 SGHRS, CDR2 YFSETQ. The CDR3 loop spans 15 amino acids. CDR3 DNA: TGCGCCAGCAGCTGGACAGTGGGCTCCTACAATGAGCAGTTCTTC. Encoded protein: CASSWTVGSYNEQFF.

In its sample, this clonotype was seen a few times. The J gene is TRBJ2-7, the V gene TRBV28; tentative D call: TRBD2 (6 bases). Germline-derived CDR1 and CDR2 are MDHEN and SYDVKM. Trimming shortened V by 3 bases and J by 4 bases, and 13 bases separated the two germline ends. The CDR3 is made up of 14 amino acids. DNA of the CDR3: TGTGCCAGCAGTTTGGGGGGAGCGAAGTACGAGCAGTACTTC. This sequence encodes CASSLGGAKYEQYF.

This clonotype appeared a single time. The rearrangement links TRBV19 to TRBJ2-5; 9 nucleotides line up with TRBD1. J lost 5 bases, V lost 5 bases, and 6 bases had no gene match. The CDR3 is 14 residues long. Germline CDR1 LNHDA, CDR2 SQIVND (reference sequence). The CDR3 region is CASSRTGGAETQYF. DNA for the CDR3: TGTGCCAGTAGTCGAACAGGGGGCGCGGAGACCCAGTACTTC. The full variable domain, rest sourced from reference TRBV19 and TRBJ2-5, is DGGITQSPKYLFRKEGQNVTLSCEQNLNHDAMYWYRQDPGQGLRLIYYSQIVNDFQKGDIAEGYSVSREKKESFPLTVTSAQKNPTAFYLCASSRTGGAETQYFGPGTRLLVL.

The genes are TRBV6-2 or TRBV6-3 and TRBJ2-3; D is undetermined. V was shortened by 2 bases and J by 5 bases, with 5 bases between the two germline ends. CDR3 length: 12 amino acids. From germline, CDR1 is MNHEY and CDR2 SVGEGT. CDR3 in amino acids: CASSYVRDTQYF. CDR3 nucleotides: TGTGCCAGCAGTTACGTTAGAGATACGCAGTATTTT.

This clonotype was counted only a few times. Here the CDR3 reads CASSPQWTSDNEQFF. CDR3 coding DNA: TGTGCCAGCAGCCCGCAGTGGACTAGCGACAATGAGCAGTTCTTC. This chain connects TRBV7-2 to TRBJ2-1; 9 nucleotides agree with TRBD2. CDR1 and CDR2 from the germline V gene are SGHTA and FQGNSA. The CDR3 consists of 15 residues. V trimming: 5 bases; J trimming: 5 bases; junction bases outside the gene matches: 7.

This clonotype was detected ten times or more. The chain joins TRBV18 to TRBJ2-3; 12 nucleotides match TRBD1. With V trimmed by 3 bases and J by 6 bases, 10 bases remained unmatched. The CDR3 runs 17 residues. CDR1 and CDR2 from the germline V gene are KGHSH and LQKENI. The CDR3 coding sequence is TGTGCCAGCTCACCTCCGCGAGGGGACAGGGGGCAGGATACGCAGTATTTT. Its translation: CASSPPRGDRGQDTQYF.

The chain's CDR3 is CASSFVPSGNTIYF. The DNA of the CDR3 is TGTGCCAGCAGTTTTGTCCCCTCTGGAAACACCATATATTTT. The rearrangement links TRBV12-3 or TRBV12-4 to TRBJ1-3; D is undetermined. The CDR3 runs to 14 residues. The V end lost 3 bases, the J end lost 0 bases, and 6 bases lay between the germline ends.

The chain joins TRBV5-4 to TRBJ2-2, with 11 bases matching TRBD1. Unmatched junction bases numbered 3, after V lost 4 bases and J lost 4 bases. CDR3 length: 15 amino acids. Germline V gene data show CDR1 as SGHNT and CDR2 as YYREEE (reference sequence). The CDR3 bases are TGTGCCAGCAGCCTAGGGACAGGGGGCACCGGGGAGCTGTTTTTT. This codes for CASSLGTGGTGELFF.

This clonotype was counted ten times or more. The chain has TRBV5-4 and TRBJ2-1; 7 nucleotides agree with TRBD2. This CDR3 is 14 amino acids long. CDR1 SGHNT and CDR2 YYREEE come from the germline V gene (reference sequence). The trim removed 1 base at V and 2 bases at J, leaving 0 bases unmatched. The CDR3 region has the DNA TGTGCCAGCAGCTTGCGGGGGGCCTACAATGAGCAGTTCTTC. Its protein product is CASSLRGAYNEQFF.

Turning to this clonotype: A read error may account for a junction end that differs from germline. The V gene is TRBV11-2, the J gene TRBJ2-3, with D maybe TRBD2 (5 bases). Germline V gene sequence: CDR1 SGHAT, CDR2 FQNNGV. The CDR3 has 14 amino acids. CDR3 region: CVSSPGLYTDTQYF. In nucleotides, the CDR3 is TGTGTCAGCAGCCCCGGACTGTACACAGATACGCAGTATTTT.

V is TRBV7-9 and J is TRBJ2-3, with D hard to call. The CDR3 contains 14 residues. Trimming pared 4 bases from V and 2 bases from J, leaving 10 bases between. Germline CDR1 and CDR2: SEHNR and FQNEAQ (reference sequence). The CDR3 region has the DNA TGTGCCAGCAGCTCCACTCGGACCACAGATACGCAGTATTTT. Its protein is CASSSTRTTDTQYF.

The rearrangement links TRBV7-2 to TRBJ2-3; D remains ambiguous. Deletions cut 2 bases from V and 2 bases from J, with 14 bases between. In germline, CDR1 is SGHTA, CDR2 FQGNSA. The CDR3 extends over 16 amino acids. CDR3 sequence: CASSLNPGGVTDTQYF. The CDR3, as DNA: TGTGCCAGCAGCTTAAATCCAGGCGGAGTCACAGATACGCAGTATTTT. Supplemented by reference TRBV7-2 and TRBJ2-3, the full variable domain reads GAGVSQSPSNKVTEKGKDVELRCDPISGHTALYWYRQSLGQGLEFLIYFQGNSAPDKSGLPSDRFSAERTGGSVSTLTIQRTQQEDSAVYLCASSLNPGGVTDTQYFGPGTRLTVL.

In its sample, this clonotype was seen a few times. The chain has TRBV7-8 and TRBJ2-4; no definite D call. Trimming stripped 4 bases from V and 5 bases from J, with 12 bases between. The germline V gene encodes CDR1 SGHVS and CDR2 FQNEAQ. The CDR3 is made up of 14 amino acids. CDR3 nucleotides: TGTGCCAGCAGCTCGTTCGACCGGGAAAACATTCAGTACTTC. Translation gives CASSSFDRENIQYF.

The chain couples TRBV12-3 or TRBV12-4 to TRBJ1-1, with a possible D match to TRBD1 (5 bases). This CDR3 spans 13 amino acids. The ends were cut back, 2 bases at V and 6 bases at J, with 10 bases in the middle. CDR3 region: CASSLRRGAEAFF. The CDR3 DNA reads as TGTGCCAGCAGTTTAAGAAGGGGCGCTGAAGCTTTCTTT.

This clonotype has only a few counts. The rearrangement joins TRBV3-1 to TRBJ2-1, with TRBD2 identical over 7 bases. The germline gives CDR1 LGHDT, CDR2 YNNKEL (reference sequence). Germline trimming cut 5 bases from V and 8 bases from J; bases unmatched to any gene: 12. CDR3 length equals 15 residues. CDR3: CASSVRGSNRDEQFF. The DNA of the CDR3 is TGTGCCAGCAGCGTTCGCGGGAGTAATAGGGATGAGCAGTTCTTC.

This clonotype was counted only a few times. The chain uses TRBV28 and TRBJ2-7; D not resolved. The CDR3 totals 11 residues. V shed 5 bases and J shed 11 bases, with 13 bases lying between them. Germline V gene data show CDR1 as MDHEN and CDR2 as SYDVKM. The CDR3 DNA is TGTGCCAGCAGTGTTGGCCCTAAGGAGTACTTC. Amino acids: CASSVGPKEYF. Drawing the rest from reference TRBV28 and TRBJ2-7, the complete variable domain is DVKVTQSSRYLVKRTGEKVFLECVQDMDHENMFWYRQDPGLGLRLIYFSYDVKMKEKGDIPEGYSVSREKKERFSLILESASTNQTSMYLCASSVGPKEYFGPGTRLTVT.

This clonotype showed up just a few times. The chain combines TRBV3-1 with TRBJ2-5; TRBD2 matches 9 bases. Germline V gene data show CDR1 as LGHDT and CDR2 as YNNKEL (reference sequence). V was clipped by 0 bases and J by 4 bases; unmatched bases: 12. The CDR3 covers 18 residues. The CDR3 spells CASSQEEGGRAQRETQYF. Here the CDR3 DNA reads TGTGCCAGCAGCCAAGAAGAGGGCGGGAGGGCCCAGAGAGAGACCCAGTACTTC.

In this sample, this clonotype turned up a few times. The chain joins TRBV6-2 or TRBV6-3 to TRBJ1-2, with 7 bases identical to TRBD1. V lost 6 bases, J lost 4 bases, and 8 bases stayed unmatched. The germline gives CDR1 MNHEY, CDR2 SVGEGT. This CDR3 comprises 14 residues. The CDR3: CASRDQGVTYGYTF. CDR3 nucleotides: TGTGCCAGCAGAGACCAGGGGGTCACCTATGGCTACACCTTC.

In its sample, this clonotype was seen a few times. The rearrangement joins TRBV2 to TRBJ2-5; D is unresolved. Deletions cut 1 base from V and 1 base from J, with 7 bases between. The CDR3 spans 14 residues. From germline, CDR1 is SNHLY and CDR2 FYNNEI. The CDR3 protein is CASSEVVSQETQYF. DNA of the CDR3: TGTGCCAGCAGTGAAGTTGTGAGCCAAGAGACCCAGTACTTC.

The chain joins TRBV2 to TRBJ1-5, with TRBD1 matching over 9 bases. Unmatched junction bases numbered 10, after V lost 8 bases and J lost 2 bases. The CDR3 sequence is 16 residues long. The germline V gene has CDR1 SNHLY and CDR2 FYNNEI. The CDR3, as DNA: TGTGCCAGCTTGGGACAGGGAATGGTGGGCAATCAGCCCCAGCATTTT. Translated: CASLGQGMVGNQPQHF.

In its sample, this clonotype was seen many times. This chain links TRBV7-9 with TRBJ1-1, with D perhaps matching TRBD1 (5 bases). Trimming took 5 bases from V and 6 from J, leaving 13 bases between them. CDR1 is SEHNR, CDR2 FQNEAQ, per germline (reference sequence). This CDR3 is 13 amino acids long. The CDR3 DNA is TGTGCCAGCAGCCCACAGGTCATCTCTGAAGCTTTCTTT. The encoded protein is CASSPQVISEAFF.

The V call is TRBV6-2 or TRBV6-3, the J call TRBJ2-7; a possible D gene is TRBD1 (6 bases). This CDR3 is built from 15 residues. CDR1 and CDR2 from the germline V gene are MNHEY and SVGEGT. The V gene lost 6 bases and the J gene lost 5 bases, with 20 bases spanning the gap. CDR3 bases: TGTGCCAGCAGAACTGGGACATCGATCCCCCACGAGCAGTACTTC. It yields the protein CASRTGTSIPHEQYF.

This clonotype showed up many times. This chain joins TRBV10-3 and TRBJ1-2, with D possibly being TRBD1 (5 bases). Looked up from germline, CDR1 is ENHRY and CDR2 is SYGVKD. This CDR3 has 13 amino acids. V was trimmed by 6 bases and J by 4 bases, leaving 12 bases between them. The CDR3 reads CAIRRGEGYGYTF. In nucleotides, the CDR3 is TGTGCCATCAGAAGGGGCGAGGGCTATGGCTACACCTTC.

Only a few counts were recorded for this clonotype. This chain links TRBV6-6 with TRBJ1-1; 8 bases fit TRBD1. The J segment lost 4 bases and the V segment lost 6 bases, leaving 4 bases of the junction unmatched. The CDR3 runs 13 residues. The V gene's germline CDR1 is MNHNY and CDR2 SVGAGI (reference sequence). DNA of the CDR3: TGTGCCAGCAGCGTCCAGGGGGCCACTGAAGCTTTCTTT. Its protein product is CASSVQGATEAFF.

This clonotype has only a few counts. The rearrangement uses TRBV24-1 and TRBJ2-3; possible D gene TRBD2, 5 bases. The V end was cut by 1 base, the J end by 4 bases, with 14 bases between. Germline V lookup: CDR1 KGHDR, CDR2 SFDVKD. There are 16 residues in the CDR3. CDR3: CATSDFGEKDPDTQYF. The CDR3 region has the DNA TGTGCCACCAGTGATTTTGGGGAGAAGGACCCAGATACGCAGTATTTT.

This rearrangement joins TRBV27 to TRBJ2-5; 9 nucleotides match TRBD2. Per germline, CDR1 MNHEY and CDR2 SMNVEV (reference sequence). V lost 11 bases and J lost 10; bases outside the gene matches: 14. This CDR3 is built from 13 residues. The CDR3 here is CAAGGTPWGGQYF. In DNA, the CDR3 is TGTGCCGCGGGGGGGACTCCCTGGGGTGGCCAGTACTTC.

Only a few counts were recorded for this clonotype. The chain recombines TRBV14 with TRBJ2-5; no definite D call. Trimming removed 2 bases from V and 0 bases from J, with 13 bases in between. The CDR3 is 16 amino acids. The germline CDR1 and CDR2 sequences are SGHDN and FVKESK. CDR3 sequence (DNA): TGTGCCAGCAGCCAACCCGACGGGTGGTACCAAGAGACCCAGTACTTC. This translates into CASSQPDGWYQETQYF.

The chain combines TRBV6-1 with TRBJ1-5; D unclear. CDR3 length: 15 residues. V lost 2 bases and J 2 bases, leaving 10 bases between the germline ends. Germline CDR1 is MNHNS and CDR2 is SASEGT. CDR3 sequence reads: CASSEQSFRNQPQHF. The CDR3 bases are TGTGCCAGCAGTGAACAGAGCTTTCGCAATCAGCCCCAGCATTTT.

This clonotype appeared a few times. The V gene is TRBV6-2 or TRBV6-3, the J gene TRBJ2-5, with 11 bases aligning to TRBD1. V gave up 5 bases and J gave up 3 bases; unmatched junction bases: 5. CDR1 and CDR2 (germline): MNHEY, SVGEGT. The CDR3 is made up of 15 amino acids. The CDR3 here is CASSTRTGGKETQYF. For the CDR3, the DNA is TGTGCCAGCAGTACAAGGACAGGGGGCAAAGAGACCCAGTACTTC.